These 20 T cell receptor beta chains originate from one sample sequenced in a study of monozygotic twins with inflammatory bowel disease. For each CDR3 protein, TCRdb gives one entry from its re-call of the 5' RACE reads, without DNA. This listing includes 110,000 to 150,000 distinct CDR3 sequences. Material: blood. The receptors originated from a human donor with ulcerative colitis or Crohn's disease, or a healthy co-twin of an affected twin (not recorded which).

V usage is TRBV14 and J usage is TRBJ2-1; TCRdb's D gene call, TRBD1, goes unchecked for lack of DNA. Germline CDR1 SGHDN, CDR2 FVKESK. The CDR3 runs 20 residues. CDR3 sequence reads: CASSQGPGQGVVPSYNEQFF. Full variable domain (remainder filled in from reference TRBV14 and TRBJ2-1): EAGVTQFPSHSVIEKGQTVTLRCDPISGHDNLYWYRRVMGKEIKFLLHFVKESKQDESGMPNNRFLAERTGGTYSTLKVQPAELEDSGVYFCASSQGPGQGVVPSYNEQFFGPGTRLTVL.

The J gene is TRBJ2-2, the V gene TRBV27; TCRdb indicates TRBD2, and absent DNA this call remains unverified. Germline lookup yields CDR1 MNHEY and CDR2 SMNVEV (reference sequence). The CDR3 is 14 amino acids. The CDR3 spells CASSPGLGTGELFF.

This chain uses TRBV3-1 with TRBJ1-5; TCRdb's D call, TRBD1, is unchecked because there is no DNA. The CDR3 contains 14 residues. Germline-derived CDR1 and CDR2 are LGHDT and YNNKEL (reference sequence). The CDR3 here is CASTTGFGNQPQHF.

V gene TRBV5-1 combines with J gene TRBJ2-2; TCRdb's D gene call, TRBD1, goes unchecked for lack of DNA. The CDR3 is 15 residues long. Germline loops: CDR1 SGHRS, CDR2 YFSETQ. CDR3 residues: CASSLADSQTGELFF.

The V gene is TRBV24-1, the J gene TRBJ1-5; TCRdb's assignment of TRBD1 cannot be checked, as there is no DNA. Germline V gene data show CDR1 as KGHDR and CDR2 as SFDVKD. CDR3 length: 14 residues. The CDR3 protein is CATSRDSSNQPQHF.

The rearrangement links TRBV29-1 to TRBJ2-5; the TCRdb call, TRBD1, lacks DNA for checking. This CDR3 has 13 residues. CDR1 is SQVTM and CDR2 is ANQGSEA in the germline V gene. The CDR3: CSVRPQGGETQYF.

V is TRBV7-3 and J is TRBJ2-1; the D call from TCRdb, TRBD1, cannot be confirmed without DNA. Germline V gene data show CDR1 as SGHTA and CDR2 as FQGTGA. The CDR3 loop spans 16 amino acids. The chain's CDR3 is CASSLSGASSYNEQFF.

V gene TRBV18 combines with J gene TRBJ1-1; TCRdb reports TRBD1, a call that lacks DNA to check it against. CDR1 is KGHSH and CDR2 is LQKENI in the germline V gene. This CDR3 contains 13 residues. The CDR3 loop reads CASSQGARTEAFF.

J is TRBJ2-1 and V is TRBV4-1; TCRdb's assignment of TRBD2 cannot be checked, as there is no DNA. From germline, CDR1 is MGHRA and CDR2 YSYEKL. This CDR3 has 15 amino acids. This CDR3 is CASSQVGRETNEQFF.

The chain carries TRBV12-3 or TRBV12-4 and TRBJ1-2. The CDR3 covers 12 residues. The chain's CDR3 is CASSLQQGGYTF.

The chain is built from TRBV23-1 and TRBJ2-3; TCRdb designates TRBD1, a call that cannot be tested without DNA. TRBV23-1 is an ORF, and what it does is uncertain. The CDR3 has 16 residues. CDR3 in amino acids: CASSQSEGGRADTQYF.

This CDR3 is CASLRGSYEQYF. This chain uses TRBV19 with TRBJ2-7; there is no DNA to check the TCRdb D call of TRBD2. Germline V gives CDR1 LNHDA, CDR2 SQIVND (reference sequence). This CDR3 is 12 amino acids long.

The V call is TRBV14, the J call TRBJ1-2. This CDR3 has 17 amino acids. CDR1 SGHDN and CDR2 FVKESK come from the germline V gene. This CDR3 reads CASSQDQRGRISYGYTF. Based on the CDR3 plus reference TRBV14 and TRBJ1-2, the full variable domain is EAGVTQFPSHSVIEKGQTVTLRCDPISGHDNLYWYRRVMGKEIKFLLHFVKESKQDESGMPNNRFLAERTGGTYSTLKVQPAELEDSGVYFCASSQDQRGRISYGYTFGSGTRLTVV.

The rearrangement uses TRBV29-1 and TRBJ1-1; TCRdb's D call of TRBD1 is untestable without DNA. This CDR3 region has 14 residues. Germline assignment: CDR1 SQVTM and CDR2 ANQGSEA. The CDR3 spells CSVGDRVMNTEAFF.

The chain carries TRBV20-1 and TRBJ1-2; the TCRdb call, TRBD1, lacks DNA for checking. CDR1 and CDR2 (germline): DFQATT, SNEGSKA (reference sequence). CDR3 length: 12 amino acids. The chain's CDR3 is CGNRRGGYGYTF.

V and J are TRBV7-3 and TRBJ2-1; the D gene TCRdb calls, TRBD2, cannot be checked with no DNA. The CDR3 is made up of 16 amino acids. The germline V gene encodes CDR1 SGHTA and CDR2 FQGTGA. The CDR3 protein is CASSLSQAGAYNEQFF.

The V call is TRBV20-1, the J call TRBJ2-1. The CDR3 contains 14 residues. Germline V gene data show CDR1 as DFQATT and CDR2 as SNEGSKA (reference sequence). The CDR3 region is CSARDNGVGNEQFF.

The rearrangement joins TRBV29-1 to TRBJ2-7; TCRdb reports TRBD1, a call that lacks DNA to check it against. Germline loops: CDR1 SQVTM, CDR2 ANQGSEA. This CDR3 region has 15 residues. The CDR3 loop is CSVEEEETGSYEQYF.

V gene TRBV7-6 combines with J gene TRBJ2-2; checking the TCRdb D call of TRBD2 is not possible without DNA. CDR1 is SGHVS and CDR2 is FNYEAQ in the germline V gene. The CDR3 has 15 residues. CDR3 sequence reads: CASRLEAGGNGELFF. Full variable domain (outside the CDR3, taken from reference TRBV7-6 and TRBJ2-2): GAGVSQSPRYKVTKRGQDVALRCDPISGHVSLYWYRQALGQGPEFLTYFNYEAQQDKSGLPNDRFSAERPEGSISTLTIQRTEQRDSAMYRCASRLEAGGNGELFFGEGSRLTVL.

The chain employs TRBV5-1 and TRBJ2-1; the TRBD1 assignment by TCRdb is unverifiable without DNA. The germline CDR1 and CDR2 sequences are SGHRS and YFSETQ. The CDR3 spans 16 residues. CDR3: CASSSARTSSYNEQFF.